These 25 T cell receptor beta chains were all obtained from the same sample, sequenced in a study of cytomegalovirus exposure and HLA in healthy donors. PCR primers comprised 60 Vbeta and 13 Jbeta primers. Measured with immunoSEQ multiplex PCR; TCRdb has only the in-frame clones, and not every one. The data contain 100,000 to 150,000 clones, 80% of them singletons. The sequenced material came from PBMCs. These TCRs come from a man aged 25 to 40 in good health and CMV-seronegative.

About this clone: One end of the junction fails to match germline, which may point to a read error. The identical CDR3 is also encoded by other nucleotide sequences in the sample. This chain uses TRBV27 with TRBJ2-1, with D maybe TRBD1 (6 bases). The CDR3 has 16 residues. Germline-derived CDR1 and CDR2 are MNHEY and SMNVEV (reference sequence). The CDR3 loop is CASSADRLSSYNEQFF. In DNA, the CDR3 is TGTGCCAGCAGTGCGGACAGATTGAGCTCCTACAACGAGCAGTTCTTC.

This clone was recorded a few times. The CDR3 here is CASSLRSYTDTQYF. In DNA form, the CDR3 reads TGCGCCAGCAGCCTGCGGTCCTACACGGATACGCAGTATTTT. This chain links TRBV4-3 with TRBJ2-3; D uncertain. This CDR3 is 14 amino acids long. Germline CDR1 and CDR2: LGHNA and YSLEER. Trimming took 4 bases from V and 6 from J, leaving 14 bases between them.

The chain recombines TRBV28 with TRBJ2-3; possibly TRBD2 for D (5 bases). Per the germline V gene, CDR1 is MDHEN and CDR2 is SYDVKM. The CDR3 totals 13 residues. The V gene lost 5 bases and the J gene lost 3 bases, with 9 bases spanning the gap. CDR3 DNA sequence: TGTGCCAGCAGTGAGGACTCAACAGATACGCAGTATTTT. Translation gives CASSEDSTDTQYF.

On this clone: Mismatch with germline at one junction end may stem from a read error. V gene TRBV28 combines with J gene TRBJ2-7; 8 bases fit TRBD1. The length of the CDR3 is 13 residues. In germline, CDR1 is MDHEN, CDR2 SYDVKM. The chain's CDR3 is CASSKLRGQGSHF. Written as DNA, the CDR3 is TGTGCCAGCAGCAAACTTAGAGGACAGGGTTCGCACTTC.

This rearrangement joins TRBV30 to TRBJ1-2; weak D call: TRBD1 (6 bases). The CDR3 length is 15 residues. Germline CDR1 reads GTSNPN; CDR2 reads SVGIG (reference sequence). Trimming cost V 3 bases and J 0 bases, with 14 bases left between them. The CDR3 DNA reads as TGTGCCTGGAGGGGAACGACAGGAGCTAACTATGGCTACACCTTC. It is translated as CAWRGTTGANYGYTF.

This clone appeared a few times. The chain joins TRBV14 to TRBJ2-1; tentatively, D is TRBD1 (6 bases). The germline V gene has CDR1 SGHDN and CDR2 FVKESK. The CDR3 is 16 amino acids. Trimming cost V 0 bases and J 5 bases, with 14 bases left between them. The chain's CDR3 is CASSQDQGLGDNEQFF. The DNA for the CDR3 is TGTGCCAGCAGCCAAGATCAGGGGTTGGGGGACAATGAGCAGTTCTTC.

The chain has TRBV9 and TRBJ2-7; TRBD1 matches 7 bases. CDR1 is SGDLS, CDR2 YYNGEE, per germline. V lost 3 bases, J lost 2 bases, and 8 bases stayed unmatched. CDR3 length: 15 amino acids. CDR3 DNA: TGTGCCAGCAGCGCCTCCGGGACAGCCACCTACGAGCAGTACTTC. This sequence encodes CASSASGTATYEQYF. Full variable domain (outside the CDR3, taken from reference TRBV9 and TRBJ2-7): DSGVTQTPKHLITATGQRVTLRCSPRSGDLSVYWYQQSLDQGLQFLIQYYNGEERAKGNILERFSAQQFPDLHSELNLSSLELGDSALYFCASSASGTATYEQYFGPGTRLTVT.

The gene calls are TRBV11-3 and TRBJ2-1; 14 bases agree with TRBD2. The CDR3 is 20 residues long. The germline V gene encodes CDR1 SGHNT and CDR2 YENEEA. V shed 0 bases and J 7 bases; nucleotides not matched to a gene: 14. The CDR3 loop is CASSLDQGGTSGRGKNEQFF. The CDR3 DNA is TGTGCCAGCAGCTTAGATCAAGGAGGGACTAGCGGGAGAGGGAAGAATGAGCAGTTCTTC.

The chain couples TRBV2 to TRBJ2-7; TRBD1 matches 9 bases. The CDR3 is 15 residues long. After removal of 3 bases from V and 4 bases from J, the junction contained 7 bases not matched to a gene. Germline loops: CDR1 SNHLY, CDR2 FYNNEI. The CDR3, as DNA: TGTGCCAGCAGTGACTACGGGACAGGGAATTACGAGCAGTACTTC. Its protein product is CASSDYGTGNYEQYF.

V gene TRBV10-3 combines with J gene TRBJ1-2, with 9 nucleotides matching TRBD1. This CDR3 is built from 14 residues. The V gene end was trimmed by 2 bases and the J gene end by 4 bases; junction bases not matched to a gene: 2. Germline lookup yields CDR1 ENHRY and CDR2 SYGVKD. The CDR3 sequence is CAISEGQGPYGYTF. The CDR3 DNA sequence: TGTGCCATCAGTGAGGGACAGGGGCCCTATGGCTACACCTTC.

The V and J genes are TRBV10-1 and TRBJ2-7; 14 nucleotides match TRBD2. There are 16 residues in the CDR3. Germline CDR1 reads WNHNN; CDR2 reads SYGVQD (reference sequence). Losses at the gene ends were 5 bases for V and 9 bases for J; bases not matched to a gene: 12. DNA of the CDR3: TGCGCCAGCAGTCGACTAGCGGGAGGGCCACCCAACGCGCAGTACTTC. It specifies CASSRLAGGPPNAQYF.

The rearrangement joins TRBV6-1 to TRBJ2-7, with 7 bases identical to TRBD2. The V gene end was trimmed by 6 bases and the J gene end by 3 bases; junction bases not matched to a gene: 8. This CDR3 is 14 amino acids long. Germline V gene data show CDR1 as MNHNS and CDR2 as SASEGT. The CDR3 nucleotides are TGTGCCAGCAGGTTTTCTAGCGGCTTCTACGAGCAGTACTTC. Amino acids: CASRFSSGFYEQYF.

The chain has TRBV5-1 and TRBJ1-3; D is possibly TRBD1 (5 bases). CDR1 SGHRS and CDR2 YFSETQ come from the germline V gene. This CDR3 region has 14 residues. V was cut by 1 base and J by 6 bases, with 11 bases left in between. This CDR3 is CASSLWQGANTIYF. The CDR3, as DNA: TGCGCCAGCAGCTTGTGGCAGGGTGCAAACACCATATATTTT.

This clone was seen a few times. The chain has TRBV6-1 and TRBJ1-1; D is undetermined. V lost 8 bases and J lost 1, with 17 bases in between. Looked up from germline, CDR1 is MNHNS and CDR2 is SASEGT. There are 15 residues in the CDR3. The CDR3 here is CASSSWVRGNTEAFF. Written as DNA, the CDR3 is TGTGCCAGCTCCTCCTGGGTTCGGGGGAACACTGAAGCTTTCTTT.

The CDR3 DNA sequence: TGTGCCAGCAGTCCTCTCCCGGGACCCTGGGGGTTCGACAGGGCGGGAGGGCAAAACTACGAGCAGTACTTC. Translation gives CASSPLPGPWGFDRAGGQNYEQYF. This sequence joins TRBV27 and TRBJ2-7, with 9 bases aligning to TRBD2. Germline CDR1 reads MNHEY; CDR2 reads SMNVEV (reference sequence). V gave up 5 bases and J gave up 3 bases; unmatched junction bases: 35. CDR3 length: 24 amino acids.

The V and J genes are TRBV13 and TRBJ2-5; 14 bases align to TRBD2. After removal of 1 base from V and 5 bases from J, the junction contained 3 bases not matched to a gene. CDR3 length equals 16 residues. Germline V lookup: CDR1 PRHDT, CDR2 FYEKMQ (reference sequence). The CDR3 DNA is TGTGCCAGCAGCTTAGAGGGACTAGCGGGAGCTGAGACCCAGTACTTC. Translation gives CASSLEGLAGAETQYF.

The rearrangement uses TRBV4-1 and TRBJ2-7; 7 bases line up with TRBD1. Germline V CDR1 and CDR2: MGHRA, YSYEKL. The CDR3 runs 18 residues. V trimming: 3 bases; J trimming: 3 bases; junction bases outside the gene matches: 17. The CDR3 reads CASSHPQERGHGFYEQYF. The CDR3 DNA follows: TGCGCCAGCAGCCACCCCCAAGAAAGGGGGCATGGTTTCTACGAGCAGTACTTC.

This clone was picked up one time. The chain couples TRBV18 to TRBJ2-7; 15 bases are a match to TRBD2. V gave up 3 bases and J gave up 6 bases; unmatched junction bases: 15. Germline CDR1 reads KGHSH; CDR2 reads LQKENI. CDR3 length equals 19 residues. CDR3 nucleotide sequence: TGTGCCAGCTCACCCGGACTAGCGGGAGGGCGTCCCTCCCCTCCCGAGCAGTACTTC. This codes for CASSPGLAGGRPSPPEQYF.

The V gene is TRBV9, the J gene TRBJ1-5; TRBD1 is a possible D gene (5 bases). V was shortened by 0 bases and J by 4 bases, with 11 bases between the two germline ends. This CDR3 contains 15 residues. Germline CDR1 and CDR2: SGDLS and YYNGEE. This chain's CDR3 is CASSVEGLGNQPQHF. DNA of the CDR3: TGTGCCAGCAGCGTAGAGGGGTTGGGAAATCAGCCCCAGCATTTT.

The CDR3 DNA reads as TGTGCCAGCAGTACTTTCAGGGCCCACCCTGAAGCTTTCTTT. This codes for CASSTFRAHPEAFF. The chain carries TRBV6-1 and TRBJ1-1, with D possibly TRBD1 on 5 matching bases. The CDR3 has 14 residues. Trimming took off 5 bases at V and 6 bases at J, with 16 bases between the two ends. CDR1 is MNHNS and CDR2 is SASEGT in the germline V gene.

V is TRBV28 and J is TRBJ1-5; 7 positions agree with TRBD1. The V gene end was trimmed by 10 bases and the J gene end by 3 bases; junction bases not matched to a gene: 6. The CDR3 totals 13 residues. Germline values: CDR1 MDHEN, CDR2 SYDVKM. The CDR3 coding sequence is TGTGCCACCCAGGGGGGTCTCAATCAGCCCCAGCATTTT. Residues: CATQGGLNQPQHF.

A word on this clone: Other DNA sequences of this sample code for an identical CDR3. J is TRBJ1-1 and V is TRBV11-2; TRBD1 matches 8 bases. CDR3 size: 13 residues. The germline CDR1 and CDR2 sequences are SGHAT and FQNNGV. Trimming cost V 4 bases and J 4 bases; bases outside gene matches: 2. The CDR3 nucleotides are TGTGCCAGCAGCTCACAGGGGGGCACTGAAGCTTTCTTT. Its translation is CASSSQGGTEAFF.

Only a few counts were recorded for this clone. The germline gene is not matched at one end of the junction; a read error may be the cause. The chain links TRBV28 to TRBJ1-5; weak D call: TRBD1 (6 bases). CDR1 and CDR2 from the germline V gene are MDHEN and SYDVKM. The CDR3 runs 18 residues. CDR3 bases: TGTGCCAGCAGTTTGGGGACATCCTCCCCCTTGGGCAATCAGCCCCAGAATTTT. Its protein is CASSLGTSSPLGNQPQNF. The full variable domain, rest sourced from reference TRBV28 and TRBJ1-5, is DVKVTQSSRYLVKRTGEKVFLECVQDMDHENMFWYRQDPGLGLRLIYFSYDVKMKEKGDIPEGYSVSREKKERFSLILESASTNQTSMYLCASSLGTSSPLGNQPQNFGDGTRLSIL.

CDR3 sequence (DNA): TGTGCCAGCAGCCAAGATCTGGGACAGGTGGCTTTCTTT. It is translated as CASSQDLGQVAFF. The chain links TRBV14 to TRBJ1-1; the match to TRBD1 covers 8 bases. CDR1 and CDR2 from the germline V gene are SGHDN and FVKESK. The V and J ends lost 0 bases and 11 bases, in that order; junction bases with no gene match: 5. CDR3 length: 13 residues.

There are a few counts of this clone. The rearrangement links TRBV4-2 to TRBJ1-1; TRBD1 might be the D (5 bases). Germline-derived CDR1 and CDR2 are LGHNA and YNFKEQ. The CDR3 has 14 amino acids. With 6 bases removed from V and 6 bases from J, the gap between germline ends came to 17 bases. The CDR3 loop is CASSLGGTQPEAFF. CDR3 in DNA: TGTGCCAGCAGTCTGGGAGGGACCCAACCTGAAGCTTTCTTT.